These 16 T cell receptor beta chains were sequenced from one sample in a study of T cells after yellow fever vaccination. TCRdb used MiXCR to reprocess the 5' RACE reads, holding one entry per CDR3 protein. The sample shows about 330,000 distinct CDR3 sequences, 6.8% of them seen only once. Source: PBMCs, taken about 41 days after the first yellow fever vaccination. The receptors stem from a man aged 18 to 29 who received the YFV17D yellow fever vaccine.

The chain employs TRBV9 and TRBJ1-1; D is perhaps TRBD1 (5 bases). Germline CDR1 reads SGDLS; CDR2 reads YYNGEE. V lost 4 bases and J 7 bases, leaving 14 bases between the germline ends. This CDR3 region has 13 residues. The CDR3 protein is CASSRDLGGEAFF. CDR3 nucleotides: TGTGCCAGCAGCCGGGACCTTGGGGGTGAAGCTTTCTTT. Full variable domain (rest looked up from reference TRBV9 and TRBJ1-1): DSGVTQTPKHLITATGQRVTLRCSPRSGDLSVYWYQQSLDQGLQFLIQYYNGEERAKGNILERFSAQQFPDLHSELNLSSLELGDSALYFCASSRDLGGEAFFGQGTRLTVV.

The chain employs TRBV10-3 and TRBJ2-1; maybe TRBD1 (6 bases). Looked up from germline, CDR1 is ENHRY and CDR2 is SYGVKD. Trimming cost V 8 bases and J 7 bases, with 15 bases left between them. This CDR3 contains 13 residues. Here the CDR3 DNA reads TGTGCCATCGGGGAACGGCAGGGGAATGAGCAGTTCTTC. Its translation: CAIGERQGNEQFF.

Here the CDR3 DNA reads TGTGCCACCAGTGATTCTTTAGGTGAAAAACTGTTTTTT. Translated, it gives CATSDSLGEKLFF. The chain carries TRBV24-1 and TRBJ1-4; D uncertain. V lost 2 bases, J lost 7 bases, and 7 bases lay in between. The CDR3 covers 13 residues. The V gene's germline CDR1 is KGHDR and CDR2 SFDVKD.

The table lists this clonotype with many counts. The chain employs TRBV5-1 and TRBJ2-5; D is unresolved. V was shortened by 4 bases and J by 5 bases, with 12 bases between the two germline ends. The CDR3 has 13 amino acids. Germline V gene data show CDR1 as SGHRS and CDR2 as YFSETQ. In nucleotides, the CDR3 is TGCGCCAGCAGCCTTCGCCTCTCGGAGACCCAGTACTTC. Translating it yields CASSLRLSETQYF.

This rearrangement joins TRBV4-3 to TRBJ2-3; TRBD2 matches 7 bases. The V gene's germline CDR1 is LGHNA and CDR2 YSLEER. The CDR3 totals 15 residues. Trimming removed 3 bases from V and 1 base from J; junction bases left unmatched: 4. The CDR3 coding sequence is TGCGCCAGCAGCCAGCTGAGCGGGGGCACAGATACGCAGTATTTT. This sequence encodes CASSQLSGGTDTQYF.

CDR3 loop: CASSYVSRGGTYNEQFF. In DNA, the CDR3 is TGTGCCAGCAGTTACGTCTCACGGGGGGGGACTTACAATGAGCAGTTCTTC. The genes are TRBV6-5 and TRBJ2-1, with 8 bases lining up with TRBD2. Per the germline V gene, CDR1 is MNHEY and CDR2 is SVGAGI. This CDR3 is 17 amino acids long. V shed 2 bases, J shed 4 bases, and the junction held 10 bases outside the gene matches.

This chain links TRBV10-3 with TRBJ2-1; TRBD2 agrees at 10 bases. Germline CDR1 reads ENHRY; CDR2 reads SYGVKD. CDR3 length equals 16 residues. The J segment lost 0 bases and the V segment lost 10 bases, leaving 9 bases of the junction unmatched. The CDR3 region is CATTLSGGASYNEQFF. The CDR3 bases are TGTGCCACGACCCTAAGCGGGGGGGCCTCCTACAATGAGCAGTTCTTC.

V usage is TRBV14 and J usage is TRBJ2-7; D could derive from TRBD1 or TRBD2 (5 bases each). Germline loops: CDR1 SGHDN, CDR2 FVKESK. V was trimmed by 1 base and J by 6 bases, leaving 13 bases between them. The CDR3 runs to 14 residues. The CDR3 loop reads CASSQGLGVGEQYF. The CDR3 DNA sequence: TGTGCCAGCAGCCAAGGTCTGGGGGTAGGCGAGCAGTACTTC.

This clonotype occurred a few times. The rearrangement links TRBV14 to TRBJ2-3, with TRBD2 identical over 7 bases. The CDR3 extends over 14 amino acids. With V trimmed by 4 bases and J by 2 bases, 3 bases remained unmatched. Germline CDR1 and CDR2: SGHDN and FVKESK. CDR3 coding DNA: TGTGCCAGCAGCCGAGCGGGGCACACAGATACGCAGTATTTT. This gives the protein CASSRAGHTDTQYF.

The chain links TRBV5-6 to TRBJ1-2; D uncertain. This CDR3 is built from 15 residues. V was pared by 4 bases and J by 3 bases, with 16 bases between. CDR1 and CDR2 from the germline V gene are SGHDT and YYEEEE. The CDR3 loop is CASSQIIGLDYGYTF. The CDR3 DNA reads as TGTGCCAGCAGCCAAATAATAGGGTTGGACTATGGCTACACCTTC. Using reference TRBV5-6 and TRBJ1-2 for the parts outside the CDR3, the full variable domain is DAGVTQSPTHLIKTRGQQVTLRCSPKSGHDTVSWYQQALGQGPQFIFQYYEEEERQRGNFPDRFSGHQFPNYSSELNVNALLLGDSALYLCASSQIIGLDYGYTFGSGTRLTVV.

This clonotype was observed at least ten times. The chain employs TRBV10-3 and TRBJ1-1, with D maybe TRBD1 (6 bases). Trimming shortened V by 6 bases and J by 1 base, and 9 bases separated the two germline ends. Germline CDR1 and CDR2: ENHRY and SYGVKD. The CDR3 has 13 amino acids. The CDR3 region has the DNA TGTGCCATCAGCCCGGACAGGAACACTGAAGCTTTCTTT. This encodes CAISPDRNTEAFF.

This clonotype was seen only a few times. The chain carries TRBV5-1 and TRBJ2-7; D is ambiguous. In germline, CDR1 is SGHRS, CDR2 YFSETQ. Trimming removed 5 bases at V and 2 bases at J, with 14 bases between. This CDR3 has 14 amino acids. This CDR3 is CASSDSDKTYEQYF. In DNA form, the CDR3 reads TGCGCCAGCAGTGACTCCGACAAAACCTACGAGCAGTACTTC. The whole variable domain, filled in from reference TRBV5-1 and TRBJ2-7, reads KAGVTQTPRYLIKTRGQQVTLSCSPISGHRSVSWYQQTPGQGLQFLFEYFSETQRNKGNFPGRFSGRQFSNSRSEMNVSTLELGDSALYLCASSDSDKTYEQYFGPGTRLTVT.

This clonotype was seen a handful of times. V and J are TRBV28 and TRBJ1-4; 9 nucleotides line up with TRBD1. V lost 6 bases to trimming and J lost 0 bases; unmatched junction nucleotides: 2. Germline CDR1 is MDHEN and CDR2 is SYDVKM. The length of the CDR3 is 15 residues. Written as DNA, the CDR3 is TGTGCCAGCAGGGACAGGGGCGCAACTAATGAAAAACTGTTTTTT. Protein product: CASRDRGATNEKLFF.

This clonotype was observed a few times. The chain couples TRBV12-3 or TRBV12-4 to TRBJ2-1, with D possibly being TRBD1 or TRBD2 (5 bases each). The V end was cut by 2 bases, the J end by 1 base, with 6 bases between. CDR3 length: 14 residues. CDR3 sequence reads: CASSLWGSYNEQFF. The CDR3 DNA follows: TGTGCCAGCAGTTTATGGGGGTCCTACAATGAGCAGTTCTTC.

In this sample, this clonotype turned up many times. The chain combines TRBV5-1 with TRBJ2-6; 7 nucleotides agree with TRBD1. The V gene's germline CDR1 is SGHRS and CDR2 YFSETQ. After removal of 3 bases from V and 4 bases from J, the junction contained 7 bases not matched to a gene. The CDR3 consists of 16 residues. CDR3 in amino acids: CASSSSTGSGANVLTF. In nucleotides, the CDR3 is TGCGCCAGCAGCTCTTCGACAGGGTCAGGGGCCAACGTCCTGACTTTC.

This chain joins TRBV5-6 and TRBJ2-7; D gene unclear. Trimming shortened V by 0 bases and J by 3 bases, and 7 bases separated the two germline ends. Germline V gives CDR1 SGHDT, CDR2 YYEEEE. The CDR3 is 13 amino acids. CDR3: CASSLAAVYEQYF. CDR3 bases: TGTGCCAGCAGCTTGGCGGCAGTCTACGAGCAGTACTTC.